This TCR beta chain was observed in a study of OX40 agonist ivuxolimab in advanced cancers. Trimming stripped 8 bases from V and 1 base from J, with 8 bases between. The CDR3 sequence is 12 residues long. Germline V lookup: CDR1 MNHEY, CDR2 SVGAGI. Whole-study findings and limits: The mean number of expanded clones was higher in CD8+ T cells than in CD4+.

Details on this clone: Its cognate antigen is unknown.

The table came from immunoSEQ multiplex PCR; TCRdb's copy has only in-frame clones and leaves some out. The sample records some 100,000 clones, about 80% being singletons. Sequencing was performed on CD4+ or CD8+ T cells sorted from blood, taken in a trial of the OX40 agonist ivuxolimab. This sequence was found in an adult with an advanced solid tumor such as melanoma, head and neck, liver or kidney cancer. The J gene is TRBJ1-1, the V gene TRBV6-5; D is undetermined. In DNA, the CDR3 is TGTGCCAGCGCACGGGGGAACACTGAAGCTTTCTTT. It codes for CASARGNTEAFF.